This is a list of T cell receptor beta chains from one sample in a study of cytomegalovirus exposure and HLA in healthy donors. Assay: immunoSEQ multiplex PCR; the TCRdb copy retains only in-frame clones and omits some. The table records around 130,000 clones, about 80% of them present only once. The source material was PBMCs. The receptors derive from a woman in her thirties or forties in good health and CMV-seronegative. The CDR3 runs from the conserved cysteine through the conserved F or W. A D gene is named only where the DNA matches it firmly. Clone size is not always given. Where it is, it says once, few, many or a class for expanded clones.

TRBJ1-2,TRBV6-6,NA,NA,CASQTGYGYTF,TGTGCCAGTCAGACGGGCTATGGCTACACCTTC
TRBJ2-2,TRBV4-2,NA,NA,CASSQGLASGELFF,TGTGCCAGCAGCCAAGGGCTAGCCTCCGGGGAGCTGTTTTTT
TRBJ2-7,TRBV19,TRBD2,once,CARLGRGSEQYF,TGTGCCAGACTAGGGAGGGGTAGCGAGCAGTACTTC
TRBJ1-1,TRBV29-1,TRBD1,NA,CSVGTGGGNTEAFF,TGCAGCGTGGGGACAGGGGGAGGGAACACTGAAGCTTTCTTT
TRBJ2-1,TRBV18,NA,few,CASSGPDSNNEQFF,TGTGCCAGCTCAGGCCCGGACAGCAACAATGAGCAGTTCTTC
TRBJ2-6,TRBV6-1,NA,medium-sized,CASSETSSGANVLTF,TGTGCCAGCAGTGAAACTAGCTCTGGGGCCAACGTCCTGACTTTC
TRBJ2-2,TRBV19,TRBD2,NA,CASSLGGDTGELFF,TGTGCCAGTAGTTTGGGGGGGGACACCGGGGAGCTGTTTTTT
TRBJ1-4,TRBV7-6,NA,NA,CASSPRAGATNEKLFF,TGTGCCAGCAGCCCCCGTGCGGGCGCAACTAATGAAAAACTGTTTTTT
TRBJ1-4,TRBV28,NA,NA,CASSTWTSYNEKLFF,TGTGCCAGCAGTACTTGGACAAGCTATAATGAAAAACTGTTTTTT
TRBJ2-7,TRBV4-1,TRBD2,NA,CASSQLPSGRAGAYEQYF,TGCGCCAGCAGCCAACTACCGTCGGGGCGAGCGGGAGCCTACGAGCAGTACTTC
TRBJ1-3,TRBV5-1,NA,NA,CASSQYSGNTIYF,TGCGCCAGCAGCCAGTACTCTGGAAACACCATATATTTT
TRBJ2-1,TRBV27,NA,NA,CASSLGALGEQFF,TGTGCCAGCAGTTTGGGGGCGCTTGGTGAGCAGTTCTTC
TRBJ1-1,TRBV4-1,TRBD1,NA,CASSQGTGWGAFF,TGCGCCAGCAGCCAAGGGACAGGGTGGGGCGCTTTCTTT
TRBJ2-2,TRBV7-8,NA,NA,CASSLFERNLNTGELFF,TGTGCCAGCAGCTTGTTCGAGCGGAACTTAAACACCGGGGAGCTGTTTTTT
TRBJ1-3,TRBV7-6,NA,NA,CASSPRGRGSGNTIYF,TGTGCCAGCAGCCCAAGGGGAAGGGGATCTGGAAACACCATATATTTT
TRBJ1-2,TRBV29-1,TRBD1,NA,CSVVGTDGYTF,TGCAGCGTTGTTGGGACAGATGGCTACACCTTC
TRBJ2-1,TRBV4-3,TRBD2,NA,CASSQEGGVPYNEQFF,TGCGCCAGCAGCCAAGAGGGAGGGGTGCCCTACAATGAGCAGTTCTTC
TRBJ1-1,TRBV7-3,TRBD1,NA,CASSKTGGDTEAFF,TGTGCCAGCAGCAAGACAGGGGGGGACACTGAAGCTTTCTTT
TRBJ1-2,TRBV29-1,TRBD1,NA,CSVGTGTGYGYTF,TGCAGCGTTGGGACCGGGACAGGGTATGGCTACACCTTC
TRBJ2-7,TRBV2,NA,NA,CASSGTTTYEQYF,TGTGCCAGCAGTGGGACAACTACCTACGAGCAGTACTTC
TRBJ2-5,TRBV15,TRBD2,NA,CATSSRTSGGWAQYF,TGTGCCACCAGCAGCCGGACTAGCGGGGGATGGGCCCAGTACTTC
TRBJ2-7,TRBV18,NA,NA,CASSHRETYEQYF,TGTGCCAGCTCACACCGGGAAACCTACGAGCAGTACTTC
TRBJ1-5,TRBV6-5,TRBD1,NA,CATQRTGANQPQHF,TGTGCCACCCAGAGGACAGGAGCCAATCAGCCCCAGCATTTT
TRBJ2-6,TRBV2,TRBD1,NA,CASSKTGTANSGANVLTF,TGTGCCAGCAGTAAAACCGGGACAGCTAACTCTGGGGCCAACGTCCTGACTTTC
TRBJ1-2,TRBV27,TRBD1,NA,CASSPLTGDLLANYGYTF,TGTGCCAGCAGTCCACTGACAGGGGACCTCCTCGCTAACTATGGCTACACCTTC
TRBJ2-5,TRBV28,NA,NA,CASSFAGRGEETQYF,TGTGCCAGCAGTTTTGCCGGCAGGGGGGAAGAGACCCAGTACTTC
TRBJ1-6,TRBV13,TRBD1,NA,CASSLGQGGNSPLHF,TGTGCCAGCAGCCTCGGACAGGGGGGTAATTCACCCCTCCACTTT
TRBJ1-2,TRBV19,NA,NA,CASRIAGTNYGYTF,TGTGCCAGCCGAATCGCCGGGACAAACTATGGCTACACCTTC
TRBJ1-1,TRBV7-9,NA,NA,CASSTLAGKSSEAFF,TGTGCCAGCAGCACGCTCGCGGGGAAAAGCTCTGAAGCTTTCTTT
TRBJ2-5,TRBV6-5,TRBD1,NA,CASSDRGYQETQYF,TGTGCCAGCTCGGACAGGGGGTACCAAGAGACCCAGTACTTC
TRBJ1-2,TRBV6-6,NA,once,CASSYSVGGAQGYTF,TGTGCCAGCAGTTACTCGGTTGGGGGGGCCCAGGGCTACACCTTC
TRBJ2-7,TRBV28,TRBD1,NA,CASSLYRDRVRYEQYF,TGTGCCAGCAGTTTATATAGAGACAGGGTCCGCTACGAGCAGTACTTC
TRBJ2-7,TRBV5-1,TRBD1,NA,CASRDRGESGSYEQYF,TGCGCCAGCCGGGACAGGGGTGAGTCGGGCTCCTACGAGCAGTACTTC
TRBJ2-7,TRBV9,NA,NA,CASSVAQGSSYEQYF,TGTGCCAGCAGCGTAGCGCAGGGGAGCTCCTACGAGCAGTACTTC
TRBJ2-1,TRBV5-1,TRBD2,NA,CASSGTGTSRYNEQFF,TGCGCCAGCAGCGGCACGGGGACTAGCCGTTACAATGAGCAGTTCTTC
TRBJ1-4,TRBV7-9,NA,NA,CASSLASGVGEKLFF,TGTGCCAGCAGCTTAGCGAGCGGGGTAGGAGAAAAACTGTTTTTT
TRBJ2-1,TRBV5-1,NA,NA,CASSLDGTPLDEQFF,TGCGCCAGCAGCTTGGACGGGACTCCTTTGGATGAGCAGTTCTTC
TRBJ2-1,TRBV19,TRBD2,NA,CASLTGGEQFF,TGTGCCAGCCTAACGGGGGGTGAGCAGTTCTTC
TRBJ2-7,TRBV4-3,NA,NA,CASSQERAYYEQYF,TGCGCCAGCAGCCAAGAGAGGGCCTACTACGAGCAGTACTTC
TRBJ2-7,TRBV27,TRBD2,NA,CASSLWAGGGSSYEQYF,TGTGCCAGCAGTTTGTGGGCGGGAGGGGGTAGCTCCTACGAGCAGTACTTC
TRBJ1-2,TRBV29-1,NA,NA,CSVAPRVNYGYPF,TGCAGCGTGGCCCCCAGGGTAAACTATGGCTACCCCTTC
TRBJ2-5,TRBV7-2,NA,NA,CASSLVAVQETQYF,TGTGCCAGCAGCTTAGTGGCAGTACAAGAGACCCAGTACTTC
TRBJ2-1,TRBV7-2,NA,NA,CATQGGGGYYNEQFF,TGTGCCACCCAGGGGGGCGGGGGGTACTACAATGAGCAGTTCTTC
TRBJ1-3,TRBV7-9,NA,few,CASSLAAVSGNTIYF,TGTGCCAGCAGCTTAGCGGCGGTCTCTGGAAACACCATATATTTT
TRBJ1-1,TRBV7-9,NA,NA,CASSRYMSDTETFF,TGTGCCAGCAGCCGCTACATGAGTGACACTGAAACTTTCTTT